These T cell receptor beta chains were read from a single sample in a study of T cell repertoires in cytomegalovirus infection. TCRdb reprocessed the reads with MiXCR, giving one entry per CDR3 protein. Of under 250,000 distinct CDR3 sequences listed, roughly 12% are singletons. The source material was PBMCs. These receptors originate from a human donor in good health (CMV status not recorded). Some clones in this sample may be carry-over from other donors' samples. CDR3s include the opening cysteine and the closing phenylalanine or tryptophan. A D gene is named only where the DNA matches it firmly. Clone sizes are given selectively: once, few, many, or a class where the clone is expanded.

clone_size	d_call	v_call	j_call	cdr3_nt	cdr3_aa
many	TRBD2	TRBV7-2	TRBJ2-1	TGTGCCAGCAGCTCTGGACTAGCGGGATACAGTGAGCAGTTCTTC	CASSSGLAGYSEQFF
many	-	TRBV7-2	TRBJ2-1	TGTGCCAGCAGCTTAACGTGGTCCTACAATGAGCAGTTCTTC	CASSLTWSYNEQFF
many	TRBD2	TRBV11-3	TRBJ2-2	TGTGCCAGCAGCTTGGGGCTAGCGGGGAGCGGGGAGCTGTTTTTT	CASSLGLAGSGELFF
many	-	TRBV6-2/TRBV6-3	TRBJ2-1	TGTGCCAGCAGAAAAACACTGGGCCCTCGTGAGGAGCAGTTCTTC	CASRKTLGPREEQFF
many	-	TRBV7-2	TRBJ2-4	TGTGCCAGCAGCTTAGGAGCCAAAAACATTCAGTACTTC	CASSLGAKNIQYF
few	-	TRBV5-5	TRBJ2-3	TGTGCCAGCAGCCGTCAAAGCGGGCGGGGCACAGATACGCAGTATTTT	CASSRQSGRGTDTQYF
-	-	TRBV12-3/TRBV12-4	TRBJ2-3	TGTGCCAGCAGTTTCGTGGCGACGGGCACAGATACGCAGTATTTT	CASSFVATGTDTQYF
few	-	TRBV2	TRBJ2-2	TGTGCCAGCAGTGCTGGACTAACGAACACCGGGGAGCTGTTTTTT	CASSAGLTNTGELFF
-	-	TRBV12-3/TRBV12-4	TRBJ1-4	TGTGCCAGCAGTTTGGCCAGAACTAATGAAAAACTGTTTTTT	CASSLARTNEKLFF
-	TRBD2	TRBV20-1	TRBJ2-3	TGCAGTGCTTTTAGCGGGAGCGATTCAGATACGCAGTATTTT	CSAFSGSDSDTQYF
many	-	TRBV7-2	TRBJ1-5	TGTGCCAGCAGCGCAGGCATGGATCAGCCCCAGCATTTT	CASSAGMDQPQHF
once	-	TRBV5-1	TRBJ1-1	TGCGCCAGCAGCTTGGTGGATCTCGGAGGTGAAGCTTTCTTT	CASSLVDLGGEAFF
many	-	TRBV7-2	TRBJ2-3	TGTGCCAGCAGCTCGTTGCCCGTAGATACGCAGTATTTT	CASSSLPVDTQYF
many	TRBD1	TRBV12-3/TRBV12-4	TRBJ1-1	TGTGCCAGCAGCCCCGCCAGGGGGGTGAACACTGAAGCTTTCTTT	CASSPARGVNTEAFF
few	-	TRBV20-1	TRBJ1-1	TGCAGTGCTAGGGGTGTTTGGGCTTTCTTT	CSARGVWAFF
few	-	TRBV19	TRBJ2-1	TGTGCCAGTAGGACCATTGGGCAGTCTTACAATGAGCAGTTCTTC	CASRTIGQSYNEQFF
-	-	TRBV19	TRBJ2-1	TGTGCCAGTAGTATAGATCAAGTCCATGAGCAGTTCTTC	CASSIDQVHEQFF
many	-	TRBV20-1	TRBJ2-7	TGCAGTGCTAGAGCCGGGACTTTCAGCTCCTACGAGCAGTACTTC	CSARAGTFSSYEQYF
many	-	TRBV5-1	TRBJ1-1	TGCGCCAGCAGCTTAATCGGGACTAGCAACACTGAAGCTTTCTTT	CASSLIGTSNTEAFF
many	TRBD2	TRBV6-2/TRBV6-3	TRBJ2-2	TGTGCCAGCAGTTCCCCTAGCGGGGGTCCCACCGGGGAGCTGTTTTTT	CASSSPSGGPTGELFF
-	-	TRBV29-1	TRBJ2-2	TGCAGCGCAGGGACGGCGAACACCGGGGAGCTGTTTTTT	CSAGTANTGELFF
many	TRBD2	TRBV28	TRBJ2-3	TGTGCCAGCAGTTCGTCCGCCGGGGCGGGAGCGACAGATACGCAGTATTTT	CASSSSAGAGATDTQYF
many	-	TRBV12-3/TRBV12-4	TRBJ1-1	TGTGCCAGCAGCATCTACGGAGGGGGTATGAACACTGAAGCTTTCTTT	CASSIYGGGMNTEAFF
many	-	TRBV7-8	TRBJ2-1	TGTGCCAGCAGCTTAGTTGGAGGGGCCCTCTACAATGAGCAGTTCTTC	CASSLVGGALYNEQFF
-	-	TRBV6-2/TRBV6-3	TRBJ1-1	TGTGCCAGCAGAGATACAGTGAACACTGAAGCTTTCTTT	CASRDTVNTEAFF
many	-	TRBV25-1	TRBJ2-1	TGTGCCAGCAGTGCCCGTGAGGGACTTGCGACCTACAATGAGCAGTTCTTC	CASSAREGLATYNEQFF
many	-	TRBV6-5	TRBJ2-1	TGTGCCAGCAGTTACGGCGCGGGAAACAATGAGCAGTTCTTC	CASSYGAGNNEQFF
many	TRBD2	TRBV7-2	TRBJ2-6	TGTGCCAGCAGCTTGGGACTAGCGGGGGGGCCAGGGGCCAACGTCCTGACTTTC	CASSLGLAGGPGANVLTF